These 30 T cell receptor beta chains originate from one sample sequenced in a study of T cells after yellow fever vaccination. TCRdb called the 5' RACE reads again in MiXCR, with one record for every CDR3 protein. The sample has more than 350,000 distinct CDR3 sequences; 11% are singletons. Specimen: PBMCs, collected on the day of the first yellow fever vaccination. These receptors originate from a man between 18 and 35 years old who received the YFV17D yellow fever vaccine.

CDR3 coding DNA: TGCGCCAGCAGCTTGGCCGGGGATGCCGGGGAGCTGTTTTTT. This encodes CASSLAGDAGELFF. The chain has TRBV5-1 and TRBJ2-2, with D tentatively TRBD2 (5 bases). The germline V gene encodes CDR1 SGHRS and CDR2 YFSETQ. The V and J ends lost 0 bases and 6 bases respectively, with 9 bases between them. The CDR3 extends over 14 amino acids.

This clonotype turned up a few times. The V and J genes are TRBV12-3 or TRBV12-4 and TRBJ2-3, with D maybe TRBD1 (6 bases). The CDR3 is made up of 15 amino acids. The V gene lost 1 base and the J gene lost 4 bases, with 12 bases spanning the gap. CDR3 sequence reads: CASSLVGRGSDTQYF. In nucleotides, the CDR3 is TGTGCCAGCAGTTTAGTCGGCAGGGGCTCAGATACGCAGTATTTT.

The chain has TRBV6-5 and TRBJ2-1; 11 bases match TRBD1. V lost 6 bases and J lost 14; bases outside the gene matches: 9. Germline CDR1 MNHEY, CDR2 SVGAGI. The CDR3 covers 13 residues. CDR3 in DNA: TGTGCCAGCAGATACCGGACAGGGGGCAAGGAGTTCTTC. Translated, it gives CASRYRTGGKEFF.

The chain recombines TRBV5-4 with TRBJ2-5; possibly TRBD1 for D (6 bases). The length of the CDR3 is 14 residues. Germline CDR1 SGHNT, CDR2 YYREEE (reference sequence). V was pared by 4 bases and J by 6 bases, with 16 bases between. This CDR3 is CASSQGTGQQTQYF. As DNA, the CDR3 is TGTGCCAGCAGCCAAGGTACAGGGCAGCAGACCCAGTACTTC. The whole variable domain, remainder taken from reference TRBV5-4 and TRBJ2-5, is ETGVTQSPTHLIKTRGQQVTLRCSSQSGHNTVSWYQQALGQGPQFIFQYYREEENGRGNFPPRFSGLQFPNYSSELNVNALELDDSALYLCASSQGTGQQTQYFGPGTRLLVL.

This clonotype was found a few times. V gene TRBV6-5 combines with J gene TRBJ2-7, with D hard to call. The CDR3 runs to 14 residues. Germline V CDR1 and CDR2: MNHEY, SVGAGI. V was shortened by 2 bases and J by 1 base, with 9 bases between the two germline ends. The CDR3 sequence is CASSYDLGSYEQYF. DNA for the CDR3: TGTGCCAGCAGTTACGATTTGGGTTCCTACGAGCAGTACTTC.

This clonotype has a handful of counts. This CDR3 is CASSLALLNTGELFF. CDR3 bases: TGTGCCAGCAGCTTAGCCCTCCTGAACACCGGGGAGCTGTTTTTT. The chain couples TRBV7-8 to TRBJ2-2, with D uncertain. V dropped 0 bases and J dropped 1 base, with 6 bases sitting between them. The germline CDR1 and CDR2 sequences are SGHVS and FQNEAQ. CDR3 length: 15 amino acids.

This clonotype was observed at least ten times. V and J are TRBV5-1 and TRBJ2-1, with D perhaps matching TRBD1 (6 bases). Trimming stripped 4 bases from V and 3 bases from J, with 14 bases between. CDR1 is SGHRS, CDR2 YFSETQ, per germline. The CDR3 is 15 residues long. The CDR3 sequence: CASSLQGNGYNEQFF. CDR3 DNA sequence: TGCGCCAGCAGCCTACAGGGTAACGGCTACAATGAGCAGTTCTTC.

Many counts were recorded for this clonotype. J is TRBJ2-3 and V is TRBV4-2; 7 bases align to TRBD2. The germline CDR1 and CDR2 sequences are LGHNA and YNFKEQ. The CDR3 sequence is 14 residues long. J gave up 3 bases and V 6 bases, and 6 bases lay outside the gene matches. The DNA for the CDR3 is TGTGCCAGCAGTCCAGCGGGGCGTACAGATACGCAGTATTTT. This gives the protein CASSPAGRTDTQYF.

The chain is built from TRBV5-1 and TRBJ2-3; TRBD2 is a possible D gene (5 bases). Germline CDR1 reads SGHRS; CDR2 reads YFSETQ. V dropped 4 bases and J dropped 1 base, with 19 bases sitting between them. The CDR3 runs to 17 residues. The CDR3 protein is CASSTTLAGRGTDTQYF. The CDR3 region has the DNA TGCGCCAGCAGCACCACCCTAGCTGGAAGGGGCACAGATACGCAGTATTTT.

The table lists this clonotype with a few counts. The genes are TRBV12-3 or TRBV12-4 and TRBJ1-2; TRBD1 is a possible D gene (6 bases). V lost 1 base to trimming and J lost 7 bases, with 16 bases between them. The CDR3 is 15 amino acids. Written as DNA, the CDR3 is TGTGCCAGCAGTTTAGGTTACACGGGGGCGCGTGGCTACACCTTC. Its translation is CASSLGYTGARGYTF.

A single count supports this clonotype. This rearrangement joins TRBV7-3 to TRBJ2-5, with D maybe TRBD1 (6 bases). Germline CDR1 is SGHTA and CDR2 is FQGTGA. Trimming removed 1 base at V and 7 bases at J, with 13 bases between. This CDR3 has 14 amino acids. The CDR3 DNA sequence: TGTGCCAGCAGCTTAAACAGGGCCGCGGGGACCCAGTACTTC. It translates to CASSLNRAAGTQYF. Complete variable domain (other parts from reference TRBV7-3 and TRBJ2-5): GAGVSQTPSNKVTEKGKYVELRCDPISGHTALYWYRQSLGQGPEFLIYFQGTGAADDSGLPNDRFFAVRPEGSVSTLKIQRTERGDSAVYLCASSLNRAAGTQYFGPGTRLLVL.

CDR3 sequence (DNA): TGTGCCAGCAGCTTTATGGGGTATAAACTGTTTTTT. It is translated as CASSFMGYKLFF. The J gene is TRBJ1-4, the V gene TRBV7-2, with D hard to call. CDR1 and CDR2 (germline): SGHTA, FQGNSA. V lost 3 bases to trimming and J lost 11 bases, with 10 bases between them. This CDR3 region has 12 residues. Full variable domain (outside the CDR3, taken from reference TRBV7-2 and TRBJ1-4): GAGVSQSPSNKVTEKGKDVELRCDPISGHTALYWYRQSLGQGLEFLIYFQGNSAPDKSGLPSDRFSAERTGGSVSTLTIQRTQQEDSAVYLCASSFMGYKLFFGSGTQLSVL.

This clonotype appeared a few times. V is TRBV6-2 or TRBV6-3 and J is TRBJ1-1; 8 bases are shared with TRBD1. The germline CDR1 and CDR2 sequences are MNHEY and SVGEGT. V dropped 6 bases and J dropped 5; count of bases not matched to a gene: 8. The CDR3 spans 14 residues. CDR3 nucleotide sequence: TGTGCCAGCAGCACGACAGGGGTGGCAACTGAAGCTTTCTTT. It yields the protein CASSTTGVATEAFF.

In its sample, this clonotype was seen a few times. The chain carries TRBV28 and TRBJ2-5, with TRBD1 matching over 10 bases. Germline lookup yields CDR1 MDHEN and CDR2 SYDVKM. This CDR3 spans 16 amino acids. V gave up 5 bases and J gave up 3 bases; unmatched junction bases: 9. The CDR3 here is CASSTIWGTGEETQYF. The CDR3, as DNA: TGTGCCAGCAGTACCATATGGGGGACAGGGGAAGAGACCCAGTACTTC.

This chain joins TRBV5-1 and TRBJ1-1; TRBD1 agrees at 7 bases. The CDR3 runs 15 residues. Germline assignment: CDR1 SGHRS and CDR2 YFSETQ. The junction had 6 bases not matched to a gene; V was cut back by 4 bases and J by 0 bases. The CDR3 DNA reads TGCGCCAGCAGCCCGAGGGACAGTGTGAACACTGAAGCTTTCTTT. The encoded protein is CASSPRDSVNTEAFF.

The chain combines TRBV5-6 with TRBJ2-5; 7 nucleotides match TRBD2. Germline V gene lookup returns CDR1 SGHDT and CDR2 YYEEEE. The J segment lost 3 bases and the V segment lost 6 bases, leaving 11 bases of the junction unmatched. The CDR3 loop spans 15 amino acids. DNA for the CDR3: TGTGCCAGCAATGAACCGGGGGGTCTCGAAGAGACCCAGTACTTC. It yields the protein CASNEPGGLEETQYF.

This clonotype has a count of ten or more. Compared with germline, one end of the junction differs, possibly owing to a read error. CDR3 coding DNA: TGTGCCAGCAGCTTAGCGGACACCGGGGAGCTGTTTTTT. It encodes CASSLADTGELFF. The V gene is TRBV5-1, the J gene TRBJ2-2; D is perhaps TRBD2 (6 bases). Germline V gene sequence: CDR1 SGHRS, CDR2 YFSETQ. This CDR3 is built from 13 residues.

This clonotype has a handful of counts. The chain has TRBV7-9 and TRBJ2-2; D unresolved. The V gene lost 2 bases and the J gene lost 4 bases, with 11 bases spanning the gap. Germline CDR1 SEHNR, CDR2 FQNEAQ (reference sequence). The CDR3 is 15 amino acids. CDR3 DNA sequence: TGTGCCAGCAGCTTATTCGGGCGTATCACCGGGGAGCTGTTTTTT. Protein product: CASSLFGRITGELFF. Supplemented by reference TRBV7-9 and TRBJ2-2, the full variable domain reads DTGVSQNPRHKITKRGQNVTFRCDPISEHNRLYWYRQTLGQGPEFLTYFQNEAQLEKSRLLSDRFSAERPKGSFSTLEIQRTEQGDSAMYLCASSLFGRITGELFFGEGSRLTVL.

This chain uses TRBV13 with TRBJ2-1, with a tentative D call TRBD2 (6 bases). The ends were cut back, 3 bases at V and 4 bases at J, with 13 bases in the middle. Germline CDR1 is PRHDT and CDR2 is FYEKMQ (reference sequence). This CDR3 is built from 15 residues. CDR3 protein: CASSLWGGKYNEQFF. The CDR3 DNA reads TGTGCCAGCAGCTTGTGGGGAGGTAAATACAATGAGCAGTTCTTC.

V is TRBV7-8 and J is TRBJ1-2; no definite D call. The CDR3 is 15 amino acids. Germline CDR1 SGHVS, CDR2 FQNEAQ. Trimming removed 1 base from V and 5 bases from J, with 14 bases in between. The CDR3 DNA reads TGTGCCAGCAGCTTAGTCGCGGGAAGGGAGTATGGCTACACCTTC. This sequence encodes CASSLVAGREYGYTF. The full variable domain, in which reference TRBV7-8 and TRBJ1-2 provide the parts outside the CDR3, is GAGVSQSPRYKVAKRGQDVALRCDPISGHVSLFWYQQALGQGPEFLTYFQNEAQLDKSGLPSDRFFAERPEGSVSTLKIQRTQQEDSAVYLCASSLVAGREYGYTFGSGTRLTVV.

CDR3 DNA: TGTGCCAGCAGTTTTGCATTCAATCAGCCCCAGCATTTT. Encoded protein: CASSFAFNQPQHF. This chain connects TRBV27 to TRBJ1-5; no firm D call. The V end lost 3 bases, the J end lost 3 bases, and 6 bases lay between the germline ends. There are 13 residues in the CDR3. From germline, CDR1 is MNHEY and CDR2 SMNVEV (reference sequence).

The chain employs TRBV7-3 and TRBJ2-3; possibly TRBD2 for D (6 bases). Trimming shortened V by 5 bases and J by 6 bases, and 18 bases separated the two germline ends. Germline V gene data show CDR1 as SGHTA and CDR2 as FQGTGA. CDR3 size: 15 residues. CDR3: CASSPVRGNRDTQYF. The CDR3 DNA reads TGTGCCAGCAGCCCCGTTCGGGGGAATAGGGATACGCAGTATTTT.

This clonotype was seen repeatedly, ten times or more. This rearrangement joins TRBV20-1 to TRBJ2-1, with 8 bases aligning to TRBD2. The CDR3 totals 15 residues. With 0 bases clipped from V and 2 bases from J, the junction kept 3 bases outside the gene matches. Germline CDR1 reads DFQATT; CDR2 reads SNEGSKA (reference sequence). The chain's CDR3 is CSARDERETYNEQFF. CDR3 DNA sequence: TGCAGTGCTAGAGATGAGCGGGAGACCTACAATGAGCAGTTCTTC.

CDR3 loop: CASRWDGSWRGPTDTQYF. The CDR3 coding sequence is TGTGCCAGCAGATGGGACGGGTCGTGGAGGGGACCCACAGATACGCAGTATTTT. This rearrangement joins TRBV27 to TRBJ2-3, with D perhaps TRBD2 (6 bases). The CDR3 contains 18 residues. V was trimmed by 6 bases and J by 2 bases, leaving 24 bases between them. Germline CDR1 and CDR2: MNHEY and SMNVEV (reference sequence).

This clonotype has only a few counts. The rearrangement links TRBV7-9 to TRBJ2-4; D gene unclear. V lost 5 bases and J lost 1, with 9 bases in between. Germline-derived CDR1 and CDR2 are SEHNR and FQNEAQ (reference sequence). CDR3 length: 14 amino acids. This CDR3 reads CASSRLVAKNIQYF. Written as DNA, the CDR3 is TGTGCCAGCAGCCGTCTCGTTGCCAAAAACATTCAGTACTTC.

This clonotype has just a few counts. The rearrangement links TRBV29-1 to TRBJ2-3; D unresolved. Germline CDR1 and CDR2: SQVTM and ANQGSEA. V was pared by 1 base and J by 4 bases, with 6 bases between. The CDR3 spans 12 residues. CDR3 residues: CSVEGAADTQYF. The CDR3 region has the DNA TGCAGCGTTGAAGGGGCCGCAGATACGCAGTATTTT.

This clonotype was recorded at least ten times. CDR3 DNA: TGTGCCAGCAGTCCTAGGGGGGCCAACACTGAAGCTTTCTTT. This gives the protein CASSPRGANTEAFF. The rearrangement uses TRBV12-3 or TRBV12-4 and TRBJ1-1, with D perhaps TRBD1 (6 bases). CDR3 length equals 14 residues. With 5 bases removed from V and 2 bases from J, the gap between germline ends came to 12 bases.

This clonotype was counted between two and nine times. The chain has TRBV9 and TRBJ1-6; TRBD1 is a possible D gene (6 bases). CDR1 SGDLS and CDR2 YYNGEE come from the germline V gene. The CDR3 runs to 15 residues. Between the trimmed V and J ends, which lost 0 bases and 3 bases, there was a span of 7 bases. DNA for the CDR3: TGTGCCAGCAGCGTAGAAGGGGGCTATAATTCACCCCTCCACTTT. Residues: CASSVEGGYNSPLHF. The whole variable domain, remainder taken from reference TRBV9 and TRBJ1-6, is DSGVTQTPKHLITATGQRVTLRCSPRSGDLSVYWYQQSLDQGLQFLIQYYNGEERAKGNILERFSAQQFPDLHSELNLSSLELGDSALYFCASSVEGGYNSPLHFGNGTRLTVT.

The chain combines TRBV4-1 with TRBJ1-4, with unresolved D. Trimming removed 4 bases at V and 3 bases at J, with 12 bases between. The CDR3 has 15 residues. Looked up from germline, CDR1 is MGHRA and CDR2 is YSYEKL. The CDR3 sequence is CASSLLGSPNEKLFF. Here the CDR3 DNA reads TGCGCCAGCAGCCTTCTAGGGTCTCCTAATGAAAAACTGTTTTTT.

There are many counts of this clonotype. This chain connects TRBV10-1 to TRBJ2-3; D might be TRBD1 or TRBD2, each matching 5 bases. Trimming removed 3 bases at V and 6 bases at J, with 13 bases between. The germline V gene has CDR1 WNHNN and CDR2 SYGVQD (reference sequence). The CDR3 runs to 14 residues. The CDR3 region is CASSDHEWGDTQYF. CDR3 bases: TGCGCCAGCAGTGACCACGAGTGGGGGGATACGCAGTATTTT.